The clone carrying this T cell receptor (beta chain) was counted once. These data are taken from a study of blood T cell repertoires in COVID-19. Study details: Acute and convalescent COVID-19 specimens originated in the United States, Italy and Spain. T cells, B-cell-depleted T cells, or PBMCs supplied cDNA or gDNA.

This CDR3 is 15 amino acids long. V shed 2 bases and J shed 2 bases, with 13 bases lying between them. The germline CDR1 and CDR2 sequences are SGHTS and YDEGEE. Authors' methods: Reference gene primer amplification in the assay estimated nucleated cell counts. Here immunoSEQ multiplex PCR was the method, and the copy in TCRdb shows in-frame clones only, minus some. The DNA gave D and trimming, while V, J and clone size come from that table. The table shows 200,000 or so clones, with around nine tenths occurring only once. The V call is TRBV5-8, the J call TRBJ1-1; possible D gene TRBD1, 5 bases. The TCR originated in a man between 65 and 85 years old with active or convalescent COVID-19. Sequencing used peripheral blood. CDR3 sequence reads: CASSLRQIPNTEAFF. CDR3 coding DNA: TGTGCCAGCAGCTTAAGACAGATACCTAACACTGAAGCTTTCTTT.